This T cell receptor beta chain was recorded in a study of blood T cell repertoires in COVID-19. As for the study in general: Italy, Spain and the United States were the sources of the convalescent and acute COVID-19 samples. Nucleic acid was either cDNA or gDNA, and it came from T cells, B-cell-depleted T cells, or PBMCs.

In the source study's methods: Scientists estimated how many nucleated cells there were by amplifying reference gene primers. Data came from immunoSEQ multiplex PCR; TCRdb stores just in-frame clones and leaves some out. The DNA gave D and trimming, while V, J and clone size come from that table. The sample comprises around 150,000 clones, 77% of which are singletons, and roughly 9% rests with the top ten. This TCR was sampled from a woman in her forties or fifties with active or convalescent COVID-19. The sequenced sample consisted of peripheral blood.

CDR3 loop: CASSEQGAYGYTF. DNA of the CDR3: TGTGCCAGTAGTGAACAGGGAGCCTATGGCTACACCTTC. This chain joins TRBV19 and TRBJ1-2, with D maybe TRBD1 (6 bases). The V end lost 5 bases, the J end lost 4 bases, and 11 bases lay between the germline ends. The CDR3 is 13 residues long. In germline, CDR1 is LNHDA, CDR2 SQIVND (reference sequence).